One sample yielded the 32 T cell receptor beta chains listed below, sequenced in a study of control samples from healthy donors and cancer patients. Profiling relied on immunoSEQ multiplex PCR, and the TCRdb table lists in-frame clones only, not all of them. The sample has 120,000 to 150,000 clones, about nine tenths seen once; the top ten hold more than 3%. The sequenced sample consisted of blood. All receptors come from a man aged 25-45 years in good health.

The chain joins TRBV25-1 to TRBJ1-5; D is ambiguous. Trimming removed 7 bases from V and 1 base from J, with 11 bases in between. Looked up from germline, CDR1 is MGHDK and CDR2 is SYGVNS. This CDR3 has 14 amino acids. This CDR3 is CASTVSTSNQPQHF. CDR3 nucleotide sequence: TGTGCCAGCACGGTAAGCACAAGCAATCAGCCCCAGCATTTT.

This chain connects TRBV11-1 to TRBJ1-1, with D perhaps matching TRBD1 (6 bases). The CDR3 length is 15 residues. Germline V CDR1 and CDR2: SGHAT, FQDESV (reference sequence). The V and J ends lost 2 bases and 4 bases respectively, with 14 bases between them. The CDR3 region has the DNA TGTGCCAGCAGCTTAACAGGGCTGGGTTTCACTGAAGCTTTCTTT. Its translation is CASSLTGLGFTEAFF.

J is TRBJ2-1 and V is TRBV5-1; D is unclear. The V end was cut by 0 bases, the J end by 7 bases, with 14 bases between. The germline gives CDR1 SGHRS, CDR2 YFSETQ. The CDR3 sequence is 15 residues long. The CDR3 nucleotides read TGCGCCAGCAGCTTGGAAGGCCCCTCTACAAATGAGCAGTTCTTC. Its translation is CASSLEGPSTNEQFF.

V usage is TRBV29-1 and J usage is TRBJ1-2; D perhaps matches TRBD1 (6 bases). Trimming removed 4 bases at V and 0 bases at J, with 9 bases between. Germline V gene sequence: CDR1 SQVTM, CDR2 ANQGSEA. The CDR3 spans 13 residues. The CDR3 bases are TGCAGCGTTGGACAGGCGTCTAACTATGGCTACACCTTC. This codes for CSVGQASNYGYTF.

The chain has TRBV6-1 and TRBJ1-5; the D gene is possibly TRBD1 (5 bases). This CDR3 has 14 residues. The germline V gene has CDR1 MNHNS and CDR2 SASEGT. Trimming left V 1 base short and J 4 bases short, with 8 bases between. The CDR3 DNA reads as TGTGCCAGCAGTGAAGGACAGAGTAATCAGCCCCAGCATTTT. Translating gives CASSEGQSNQPQHF.

This clone was counted once. This chain links TRBV19 with TRBJ1-3, with D unclear. Germline V gene sequence: CDR1 LNHDA, CDR2 SQIVND (reference sequence). V lost 7 bases, J lost 3 bases, and 4 bases lay in between. CDR3 length: 11 residues. CDR3 coding DNA: TGTGCCAGTATCGGTGGAAACACCATATATTTT. This codes for CASIGGNTIYF.

The chain couples TRBV10-1 to TRBJ1-2; TRBD1 is a possible D gene (6 bases). CDR1 is WNHNN, CDR2 SYGVQD, per germline (reference sequence). CDR3 length: 16 amino acids. Trimming cost V 1 base and J 2 bases, with 14 bases left between them. The CDR3 is CASSEFPWTVNYGYTF. Here the CDR3 DNA reads TGCGCCAGCAGTGAGTTCCCCTGGACAGTAAACTATGGCTACACCTTC.

The V gene is TRBV7-2, the J gene TRBJ1-1, with D hard to call. This CDR3 is built from 14 residues. The germline CDR1 and CDR2 sequences are SGHTA and FQGNSA. The V end lost 1 base, the J end lost 5 bases, and 11 bases lay between the germline ends. CDR3 coding DNA: TGTGCCAGCAGCTTAGAGGCGGGATCGACTGAAGCTTTCTTT. Its protein is CASSLEAGSTEAFF.

This clone was detected only a few times. The rearrangement joins TRBV6-5 to TRBJ1-1, with D unclear. Trimming cost V 2 bases and J 4 bases, with 17 bases left between them. Germline values: CDR1 MNHEY, CDR2 SVGAGI. The CDR3 runs 16 residues. The CDR3 protein is CASSYIDLGSPTEAFF. The CDR3 DNA reads as TGTGCCAGCAGTTACATCGACCTCGGTAGTCCCACTGAAGCTTTCTTT.

The chain joins TRBV4-2 to TRBJ1-2; D perhaps matches TRBD1 (6 bases). Germline assignment: CDR1 LGHNA and CDR2 YNFKEQ. Trimming shortened V by 7 bases and J by 4 bases, and 22 bases separated the two germline ends. The CDR3 sequence is 16 residues long. In nucleotides, the CDR3 is TGTGCCAGCACCCCCATGGGGGTGGAGGGGGGCTATGGCTACACCTTC. Amino acids: CASTPMGVEGGYGYTF.

The chain couples TRBV5-1 to TRBJ2-3; D gene ambiguous. Trimming cost V 3 bases and J 6 bases, with 8 bases left between them. Looked up from germline, CDR1 is SGHRS and CDR2 is YFSETQ. CDR3 length: 12 amino acids. CDR3 sequence reads: CASSWNKDTQYF. CDR3 bases: TGCGCCAGCAGCTGGAATAAGGATACGCAGTATTTT.

The CDR3 bases are TGCGCCAGCGGCCCAATTGCGGGTTTTGGCTACACCTTC. It translates to CASGPIAGFGYTF. This chain connects TRBV10-2 to TRBJ1-2; no definite D call. Trimming pared 8 bases from V and 7 bases from J, leaving 17 bases between. CDR3 length: 13 residues. CDR1 is WSHSY and CDR2 is SAAADI in the germline V gene.

The rearrangement joins TRBV19 to TRBJ2-1; 7 bases fit TRBD1. The length of the CDR3 is 13 residues. With 5 bases clipped from V and 7 bases from J, the junction kept 5 bases outside the gene matches. Germline CDR1 and CDR2: LNHDA and SQIVND (reference sequence). In nucleotides, the CDR3 is TGTGCCAGTAGTTCGGCAGGGGGAAATGAGCAGTTCTTC. Amino acid sequence: CASSSAGGNEQFF.

Only a few counts were recorded for this clone. The chain combines TRBV7-2 with TRBJ1-2; TRBD1 matches 8 bases. The CDR3 is 15 amino acids. Losses at the gene ends were 1 base for V and 3 bases for J; bases not matched to a gene: 4. Germline values: CDR1 SGHTA, CDR2 FQGNSA. The CDR3 reads CASSLVSRGHYGYTF. DNA of the CDR3: TGTGCCAGCAGCTTAGTTTCCAGGGGGCACTATGGCTACACCTTC.

The chain joins TRBV5-6 to TRBJ1-3, with D possibly matching TRBD1 (5 bases). This CDR3 region has 17 residues. Trimming removed 1 base from V and 4 bases from J, with 18 bases in between. Germline V gene lookup returns CDR1 SGHDT and CDR2 YYEEEE. In DNA form, the CDR3 reads TGTGCCAGCAGCTTGTCTAATGCAGGGTTTTCAGGAAACACCATATATTTT. Residues: CASSLSNAGFSGNTIYF.

The chain employs TRBV7-8 and TRBJ1-6; 8 bases are shared with TRBD1. The CDR3 has 15 amino acids. The V and J ends lost 5 bases and 6 bases, in that order; junction bases with no gene match: 6. The germline V gene has CDR1 SGHVS and CDR2 FQNEAQ. CDR3 residues: CASSPQGAPNSPLHF. Written as DNA, the CDR3 is TGTGCCAGCAGCCCCCAGGGGGCGCCTAATTCACCCCTCCACTTT.

The CDR3 DNA reads TGTGCCAGCAGTCGGGGGTACGAGCAGTACTTC. Its protein is CASSRGYEQYF. The chain is built from TRBV6-5 and TRBJ2-7; D is possibly TRBD2 (6 bases). Looked up from germline, CDR1 is MNHEY and CDR2 is SVGAGI. This CDR3 has 11 residues. Trimming removed 5 bases from V and 4 bases from J, with 6 bases in between.

The chain has TRBV9 and TRBJ2-7, with D hard to call. Germline CDR1 and CDR2: SGDLS and YYNGEE. Trimming removed 0 bases from V and 5 bases from J, with 9 bases in between. The length of the CDR3 is 13 residues. CDR3 loop: CASSVGQTNEQYF. CDR3 DNA sequence: TGTGCCAGCAGCGTAGGGCAGACAAACGAGCAGTACTTC.

The genes are TRBV7-3 and TRBJ2-2, with D tentatively TRBD2 (5 bases). The CDR3 is 15 residues long. Germline CDR1 reads SGHTA; CDR2 reads FQGTGA. V shed 3 bases and J shed 6 bases, with 14 bases lying between them. CDR3 coding DNA: TGTGCCAGCAGCTTCGACGTCGGGGTTCCCGGGGAGCTGTTTTTT. This translates into CASSFDVGVPGELFF.

The V gene is TRBV6-2 or TRBV6-3, the J gene TRBJ2-3; no definite D call. This CDR3 region has 14 residues. The germline V and J ends were trimmed by 1 base and 1 base, with 6 bases remaining between them. Germline assignment: CDR1 MNHEY and CDR2 SVGEGT. In DNA, the CDR3 is TGTGCCAGCAGTTACTACCGGGGCACAGATACGCAGTATTTT. Its translation: CASSYYRGTDTQYF.

The chain carries TRBV7-2 and TRBJ2-1, with D hard to call. This CDR3 is 13 amino acids long. Per germline, CDR1 SGHTA and CDR2 FQGNSA. With 1 base removed from V and 1 base from J, the gap between germline ends came to 2 bases. In DNA, the CDR3 is TGTGCCAGCAGCTTAGTGTCCTACAATGAGCAGTTCTTC. Amino acid sequence: CASSLVSYNEQFF.

The DNA for the CDR3 is TGCGCCAGCAGCCAAGTCGATTTGGTAAAATTCTACGAGCAGTACTTC. As protein: CASSQVDLVKFYEQYF. The chain links TRBV4-1 to TRBJ2-7; no firm D call. This CDR3 contains 16 residues. Germline-derived CDR1 and CDR2 are MGHRA and YSYEKL. V lost 1 base to trimming and J lost 3 bases, with 16 bases between them.

The chain couples TRBV7-3 to TRBJ1-5, with TRBD1 as a possible D gene (6 bases). The CDR3 extends over 14 amino acids. CDR1 is SGHTA and CDR2 is FQGTGA in the germline V gene. V lost 3 bases and J 2 bases, leaving 8 bases between the germline ends. CDR3 sequence reads: CASSLGGRNQPQHF. DNA for the CDR3: TGTGCCAGCAGCTTGGGGGGCCGCAATCAGCCCCAGCATTTT.

This clone was detected once. This chain links TRBV19 with TRBJ1-5; 9 bases are shared with TRBD1. Germline loops: CDR1 LNHDA, CDR2 SQIVND (reference sequence). The length of the CDR3 is 16 residues. V trimming: 6 bases; J trimming: 4 bases; junction bases outside the gene matches: 10. CDR3 bases: TGTGCCAGTAGCCAAACCGGGACAGGGATGAATCAGCCCCAGCATTTT. Translated, it gives CASSQTGTGMNQPQHF. The complete variable domain, with remaining parts taken from reference TRBV19 and TRBJ1-5, reads DGGITQSPKYLFRKEGQNVTLSCEQNLNHDAMYWYRQDPGQGLRLIYYSQIVNDFQKGDIAEGYSVSREKKESFPLTVTSAQKNPTAFYLCASSQTGTGMNQPQHFGDGTRLSIL.

The chain combines TRBV24-1 with TRBJ1-3; D gene unclear. Trimming removed 0 bases from V and 4 bases from J, with 9 bases in between. From germline, CDR1 is KGHDR and CDR2 SFDVKD. This CDR3 has 15 amino acids. The CDR3 loop is CATSDLDSVGNTIYF. In nucleotides, the CDR3 is TGTGCCACCAGTGATTTGGACTCAGTAGGAAACACCATATATTTT.

The V call is TRBV6-1, the J call TRBJ2-6; D is uncertain. V gave up 2 bases and J gave up 0 bases, with 11 bases separating them. The CDR3 consists of 17 residues. Germline loops: CDR1 MNHNS, CDR2 SASEGT. CDR3 protein: CASSEFLRGSGANVLTF. Written as DNA, the CDR3 is TGTGCCAGCAGTGAATTTCTTCGAGGCTCTGGGGCCAACGTCCTGACTTTC.

V gene TRBV5-1 combines with J gene TRBJ2-4, with 7 bases fitting TRBD2. Germline values: CDR1 SGHRS, CDR2 YFSETQ. The CDR3 covers 16 residues. Trimming took 0 bases from V and 0 from J; bases not matched to a gene: 3. Written as DNA, the CDR3 is TGCGCCAGCAGCTTGGACCGGGGGGTAGCCAAAAACATTCAGTACTTC. As protein: CASSLDRGVAKNIQYF.

The V call is TRBV7-9, the J call TRBJ1-3; maybe TRBD1 (5 bases). CDR3 length equals 13 residues. Germline V gene lookup returns CDR1 SEHNR and CDR2 FQNEAQ (reference sequence). V was cut by 5 bases and J by 2 bases, with 7 bases left in between. The CDR3 coding sequence is TGTGCCAGCAGCCCACAGGCTGGAAACACCATATATTTT. Its translation is CASSPQAGNTIYF.

The chain is built from TRBV10-2 and TRBJ2-2; TRBD1 matches 10 bases. The CDR3 covers 15 residues. Germline CDR1 WSHSY, CDR2 SAAADI. V gave up 7 bases and J gave up 7 bases; unmatched junction bases: 9. The CDR3 loop reads CASTRDRGRGGELFF. In DNA form, the CDR3 reads TGCGCCAGCACCCGGGACAGGGGACGAGGCGGGGAGCTGTTTTTT.

The V gene is TRBV3-1 (or the pseudogene TRBV3-2), the J gene TRBJ1-2, with D unresolved. Germline V gene sequence: CDR1 LGHDT, CDR2 YNNKEL (reference sequence). The CDR3 runs to 12 residues. The V gene lost 2 bases and the J gene lost 5 bases, with 6 bases spanning the gap. The CDR3: CASSQSTYGYTF. The CDR3 region has the DNA TGTGCCAGCAGCCAAAGTACTTATGGCTACACCTTC.

The chain employs TRBV28 and TRBJ2-3; unclear D gene. Trimming pared 5 bases from V and 5 bases from J, leaving 11 bases between. CDR3 length: 13 amino acids. Looked up from germline, CDR1 is MDHEN and CDR2 is SYDVKM. The chain's CDR3 is CASSVDGRDTQYF. CDR3 nucleotide sequence: TGTGCCAGCAGTGTTGACGGAAGAGATACGCAGTATTTT. The full variable domain, rest sourced from reference TRBV28 and TRBJ2-3, is DVKVTQSSRYLVKRTGEKVFLECVQDMDHENMFWYRQDPGLGLRLIYFSYDVKMKEKGDIPEGYSVSREKKERFSLILESASTNQTSMYLCASSVDGRDTQYFGPGTRLTVL.

The chain joins TRBV28 to TRBJ2-1; weak D call: TRBD2 (5 bases). From germline, CDR1 is MDHEN and CDR2 SYDVKM. This CDR3 has 14 residues. V shed 6 bases and J shed 4 bases, with 13 bases lying between them. The CDR3 DNA sequence: TGTGCCAGCAGCCCAGCCGGGGAGTACAATGAGCAGTTCTTC. Its protein is CASSPAGEYNEQFF.